This T cell receptor (beta chain) is from a study of T cells after yellow fever vaccination. About the research overall: In the case of low-cell-number fractions, SMART-Seq v4 Ultra Low Input was used for preparation.

This clonotype was seen a handful of times. TCRdb reprocessed the 5' RACE reads via MiXCR and lists one record per CDR3 protein. The sample yields 50,000 or so distinct CDR3 sequences, more than 6.5% seen once. This CDR3 is 15 amino acids long. Germline V gives CDR1 MGHRA, CDR2 YSYEKL. Trimming stripped 1 base from V and 4 bases from J, with 12 bases between. This specimen was CD8+ T cells not binding an NS4B(214-222) dextramer, sorted from PBMCs, taken approximately 40 days after the first yellow fever vaccination. The receptor was isolated from a man aged 18 to 29 who received the YFV17D yellow fever vaccine. The V gene is TRBV4-1, the J gene TRBJ2-3, with D possibly called TRBD1 or TRBD2 (5 bases each). The CDR3 nucleotides are TGCGCCAGCAGCCAAGGGGACGGGATCTCAGATACGCAGTATTTT. Encoded protein: CASSQGDGISDTQYF.